The sequence of this T cell receptor beta chain was determined in a study of T cell responses to AZD1222 COVID-19 vaccine. The J segment lost 5 bases and the V segment lost 8 bases, leaving 8 bases of the junction unmatched. CDR3 length: 14 residues. CDR1 MDHEN and CDR2 SYDVKM come from the germline V gene. Comment on this clone: What it recognizes is unknown.

Using immunoSEQ multiplex PCR, the repertoire was profiled, and TCRdb retains in-frame clones only, with some absent. The data show under 200,000 clones, about 93% seen once. Study observations and caveats: Donor demographics were predominantly white British with a female majority; clonal diversity may be underestimated. All repertoire sampling was performed exclusively after the peak T cell response.

The sample here was peripheral blood, taken on day 0 of AZD1222 vaccination. V usage is TRBV28 and J usage is TRBJ1-1, with TRBD1 identical over 10 bases. The TCR comes from an adult in good health. The CDR3 reads CASESGTGVTEAFF. Written as DNA, the CDR3 is TGTGCCAGCGAGTCCGGGACAGGGGTGACTGAAGCTTTCTTT.